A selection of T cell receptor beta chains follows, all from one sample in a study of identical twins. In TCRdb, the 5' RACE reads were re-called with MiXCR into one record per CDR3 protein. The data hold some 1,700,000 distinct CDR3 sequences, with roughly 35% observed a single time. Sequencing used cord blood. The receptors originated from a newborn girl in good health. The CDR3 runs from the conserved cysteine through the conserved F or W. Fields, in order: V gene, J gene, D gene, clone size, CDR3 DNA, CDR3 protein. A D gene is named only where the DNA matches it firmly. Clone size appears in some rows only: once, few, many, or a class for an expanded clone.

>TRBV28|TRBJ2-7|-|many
TGTGCCAGCAGCGCCTACGGACAGACCTACGAGCAGTACTTC
CASSAYGQTYEQYF
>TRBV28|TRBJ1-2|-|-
TGTGCCAGCAGTTCCGCCCTCGGGGTTCGGGAGTATGGCTACACCTTC
CASSSALGVREYGYTF
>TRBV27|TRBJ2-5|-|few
TGTGCCAGCAGTACATACCTGGGGCCCCCAGAGACCCAGTACTTC
CASSTYLGPPETQYF
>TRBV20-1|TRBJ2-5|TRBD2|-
TGCAGTCCCACGGGCGGGGGTCGAGAGACCCAGTACTTC
CSPTGGGRETQYF
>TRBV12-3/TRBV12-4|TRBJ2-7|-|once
TGTGCCAGCAGTTTAAAAGGACAGCCCTACGAGCAGTACTTC
CASSLKGQPYEQYF
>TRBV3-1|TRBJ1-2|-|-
TGTGCCAGCAGCCCAACCCCGCAGGGGCACTATGGCTACACCTTC
CASSPTPQGHYGYTF
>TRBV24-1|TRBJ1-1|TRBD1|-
TGTGCCACCAGGGCATCGGCAGGGGGGATGAACACTGAAGCTTTCTTT
CATRASAGGMNTEAFF
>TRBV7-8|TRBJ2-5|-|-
TGTGCCAGCAGCTTAGAAATCGTTAGGGAGAGAGAGACCCAGTACTTC
CASSLEIVRERETQYF
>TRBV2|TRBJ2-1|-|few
TGTGCCAGCGCACAGCTAAAGGGGGTCAATGAGCAGTTCTTC
CASAQLKGVNEQFF
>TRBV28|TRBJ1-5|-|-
TGTGCCAGCAGTTCCACGCCTAATCAGCCCCAGCATTTT
CASSSTPNQPQHF
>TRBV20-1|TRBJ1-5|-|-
TGCAGTGGGGGACGGAATAGCAATCAGCCCCAGCATTTT
CSGGRNSNQPQHF
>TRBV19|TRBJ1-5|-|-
TGTGCCAGTAGTCCGCTAAAACATAGCAATCAGCCCCAGCATTTT
CASSPLKHSNQPQHF
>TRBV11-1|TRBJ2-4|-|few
TGTGCCAGCAGCTTAGAAACAGGGTTAATCTCCAAAAACATTCAGTACTTC
CASSLETGLISKNIQYF
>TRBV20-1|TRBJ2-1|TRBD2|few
TGCAGTGCTAGATCGTCTAGCGGGAGCTATGAGCAGTTCTTC
CSARSSSGSYEQFF
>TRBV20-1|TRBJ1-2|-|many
TGCAGTGCTCCGGGACACTATGGCTACACCTTC
CSAPGHYGYTF
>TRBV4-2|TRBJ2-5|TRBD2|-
TGTGCCAGCAGCCGAAGCGGGGGAGGGGGCCAAGAGACCCAGTACTTC
CASSRSGGGGQETQYF
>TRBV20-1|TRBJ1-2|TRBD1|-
TGCAGTGCTAGATCCTCTGACAGGGCCTATGGCTACACCTTC
CSARSSDRAYGYTF
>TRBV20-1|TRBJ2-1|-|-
TGCAGTGCAAAGAAAGGGGCGCTGGATGAGCAGTTCTTC
CSAKKGALDEQFF
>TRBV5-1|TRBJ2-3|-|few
TGCGCCAGCAGCTTGGTGTCGGGAGCGGTCACAGATACGCAGTATTTT
CASSLVSGAVTDTQYF
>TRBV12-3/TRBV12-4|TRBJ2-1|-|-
TGTGCCAGCACCCTCTTACCCAGCTCCTACAATGAGCAGTTCTTC
CASTLLPSSYNEQFF
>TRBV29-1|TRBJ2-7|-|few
TGCAGCTTTAGGGACAGCGCGGGGTACGAGCAGTACTTC
CSFRDSAGYEQYF
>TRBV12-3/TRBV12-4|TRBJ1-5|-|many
TGTGCCAGCAGTTTAAGACCCGATCAGCCCCAGCATTTT
CASSLRPDQPQHF